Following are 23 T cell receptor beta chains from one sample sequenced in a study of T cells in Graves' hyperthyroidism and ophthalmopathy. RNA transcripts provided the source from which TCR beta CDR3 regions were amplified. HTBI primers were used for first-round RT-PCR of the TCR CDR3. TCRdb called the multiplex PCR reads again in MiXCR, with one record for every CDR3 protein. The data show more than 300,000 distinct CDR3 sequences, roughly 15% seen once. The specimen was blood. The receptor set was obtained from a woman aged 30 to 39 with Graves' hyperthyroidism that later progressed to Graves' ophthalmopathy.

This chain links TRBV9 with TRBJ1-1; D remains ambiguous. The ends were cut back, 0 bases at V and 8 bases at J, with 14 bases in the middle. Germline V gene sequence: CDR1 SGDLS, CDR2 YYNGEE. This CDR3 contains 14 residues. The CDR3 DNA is TGTGCCAGCAGCGTAGAACCCTTGAGTGGGGAAGCTTTCTTT. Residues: CASSVEPLSGEAFF.

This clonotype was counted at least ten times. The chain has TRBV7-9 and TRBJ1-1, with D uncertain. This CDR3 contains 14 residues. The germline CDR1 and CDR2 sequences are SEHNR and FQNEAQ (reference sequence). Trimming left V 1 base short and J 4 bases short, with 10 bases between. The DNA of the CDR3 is TGTGCCAGCAGCTTAGTAAGCGGAATCACTGAAGCTTTCTTT. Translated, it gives CASSLVSGITEAFF.

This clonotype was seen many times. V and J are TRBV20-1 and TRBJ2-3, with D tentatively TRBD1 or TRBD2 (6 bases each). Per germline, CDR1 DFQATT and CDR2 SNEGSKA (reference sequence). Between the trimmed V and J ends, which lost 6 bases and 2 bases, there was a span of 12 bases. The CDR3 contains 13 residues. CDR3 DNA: TGCAGTGCCGGGGGCTTGTACACAGATACGCAGTATTTT. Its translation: CSAGGLYTDTQYF.

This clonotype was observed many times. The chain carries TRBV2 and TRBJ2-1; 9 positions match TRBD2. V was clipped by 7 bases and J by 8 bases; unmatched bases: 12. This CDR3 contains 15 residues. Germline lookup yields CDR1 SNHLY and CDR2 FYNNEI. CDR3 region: CASTRGGSGSDEQFF. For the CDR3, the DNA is TGTGCCAGCACCCGGGGGGGTAGCGGGAGCGATGAGCAGTTCTTC. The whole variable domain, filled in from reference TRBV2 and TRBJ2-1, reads EPEVTQTPSHQVTQMGQEVILRCVPISNHLYFYWYRQILGQKVEFLVSFYNNEISEKSEIFDDQFSVERPDGSNFTLKIRSTKLEDSAMYFCASTRGGSGSDEQFFGPGTRLTVL.

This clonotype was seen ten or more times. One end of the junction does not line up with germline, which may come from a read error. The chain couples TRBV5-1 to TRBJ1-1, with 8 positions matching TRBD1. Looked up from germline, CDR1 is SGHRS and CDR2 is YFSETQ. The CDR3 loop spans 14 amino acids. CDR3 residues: CASSFGQGNTEAFF. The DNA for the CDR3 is TGTGCCAGCAGTTTCGGACAGGGGAACACTGAAGCTTTCTTT.

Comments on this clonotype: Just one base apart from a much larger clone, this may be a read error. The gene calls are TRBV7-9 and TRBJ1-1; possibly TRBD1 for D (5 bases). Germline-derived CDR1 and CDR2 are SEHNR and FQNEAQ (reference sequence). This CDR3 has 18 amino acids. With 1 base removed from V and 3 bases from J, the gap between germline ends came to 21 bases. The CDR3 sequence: CASSLEWAGRGEDTEAFF. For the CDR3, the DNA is TGTGCCAGCAGCTTAGAGTGGGCCGGCAGAGGGGAGGACACTGAAGCTTTCTTT.

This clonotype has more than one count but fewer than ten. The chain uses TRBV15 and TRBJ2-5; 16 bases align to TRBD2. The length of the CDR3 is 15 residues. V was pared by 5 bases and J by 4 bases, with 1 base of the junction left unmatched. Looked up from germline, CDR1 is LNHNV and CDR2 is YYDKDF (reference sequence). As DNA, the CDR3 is TGTGCCACCAGCGGGACTAGCGGGAGGGTAGAGACCCAGTACTTC. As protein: CATSGTSGRVETQYF.

The CDR3 is CASSLWAGREETQYF. The CDR3 DNA sequence: TGTGCCAGCAGCTTATGGGCGGGACGGGAAGAGACCCAGTACTTC. The chain joins TRBV7-8 to TRBJ2-5, with D perhaps TRBD2 (6 bases). With 2 bases removed from V and 3 bases from J, the gap between germline ends came to 13 bases. This CDR3 has 15 residues. Germline-derived CDR1 and CDR2 are SGHVS and FQNEAQ.

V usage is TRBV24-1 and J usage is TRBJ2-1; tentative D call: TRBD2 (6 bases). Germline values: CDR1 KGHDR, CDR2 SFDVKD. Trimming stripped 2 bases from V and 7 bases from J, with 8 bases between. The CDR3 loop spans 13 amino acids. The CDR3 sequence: CATSDYGGNEQFF. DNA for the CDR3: TGTGCCACCAGTGATTATGGGGGGAATGAGCAGTTCTTC.

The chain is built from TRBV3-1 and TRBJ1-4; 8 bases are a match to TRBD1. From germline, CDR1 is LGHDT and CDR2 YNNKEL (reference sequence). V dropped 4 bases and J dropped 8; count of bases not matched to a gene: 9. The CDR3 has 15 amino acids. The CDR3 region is CASSPGQGGREKLFF. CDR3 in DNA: TGTGCCAGCAGCCCCGGACAGGGAGGCCGCGAAAAACTGTTTTTT.

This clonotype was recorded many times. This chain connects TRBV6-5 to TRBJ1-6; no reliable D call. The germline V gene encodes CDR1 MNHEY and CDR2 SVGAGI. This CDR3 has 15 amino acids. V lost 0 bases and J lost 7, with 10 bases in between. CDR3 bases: TGTGCCAGCAGTTACTCTCTGAGGGCCAATTCACCCCTCCACTTT. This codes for CASSYSLRANSPLHF.

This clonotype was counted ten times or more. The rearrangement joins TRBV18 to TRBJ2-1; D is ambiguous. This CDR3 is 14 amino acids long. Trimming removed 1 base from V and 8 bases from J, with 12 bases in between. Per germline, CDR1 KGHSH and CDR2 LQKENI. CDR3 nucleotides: TGTGCCAGCTCACCACGGGAAGGGAACTATGAGCAGTTCTTC. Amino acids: CASSPREGNYEQFF.

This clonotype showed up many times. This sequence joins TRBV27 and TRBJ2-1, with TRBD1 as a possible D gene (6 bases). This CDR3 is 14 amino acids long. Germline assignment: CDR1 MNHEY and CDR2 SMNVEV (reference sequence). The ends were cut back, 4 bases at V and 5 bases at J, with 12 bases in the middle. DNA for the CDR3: TGTGCCAGCAGTTCGCAGGGGTTCCACAATGAGCAGTTCTTC. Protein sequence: CASSSQGFHNEQFF.

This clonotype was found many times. The CDR3: CASSPRTGYFTEAFF. In DNA, the CDR3 is TGTGCCAGCTCACCAAGGACAGGGTATTTCACTGAAGCTTTCTTT. The V call is TRBV18, the J call TRBJ1-1; 8 bases are shared with TRBD1. The trim removed 2 bases at V and 4 bases at J, leaving 6 bases unmatched. The germline V gene encodes CDR1 KGHSH and CDR2 LQKENI. This CDR3 spans 15 amino acids.

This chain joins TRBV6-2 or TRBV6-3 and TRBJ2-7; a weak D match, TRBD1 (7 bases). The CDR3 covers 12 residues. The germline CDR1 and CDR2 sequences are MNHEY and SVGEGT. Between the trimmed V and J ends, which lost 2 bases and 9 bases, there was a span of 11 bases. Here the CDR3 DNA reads TGTGCCAGCAGTTACAGGGGGGACAGGCAGTACTTC. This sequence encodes CASSYRGDRQYF.

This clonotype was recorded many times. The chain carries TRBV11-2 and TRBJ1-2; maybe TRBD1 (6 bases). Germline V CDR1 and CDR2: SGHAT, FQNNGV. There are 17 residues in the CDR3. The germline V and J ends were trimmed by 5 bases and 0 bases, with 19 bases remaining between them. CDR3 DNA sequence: TGTGCCAGCAGCCGGACCTCCGGTACAGGGACTAACTATGGCTACACCTTC. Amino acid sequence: CASSRTSGTGTNYGYTF.

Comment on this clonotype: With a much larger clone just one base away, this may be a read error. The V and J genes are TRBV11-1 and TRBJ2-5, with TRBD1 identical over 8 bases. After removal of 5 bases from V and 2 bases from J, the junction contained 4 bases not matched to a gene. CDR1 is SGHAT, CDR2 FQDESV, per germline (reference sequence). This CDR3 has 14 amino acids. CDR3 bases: TGTGCCAGCAGCACCTGGACAGGGCAAGAGACCCAGTACTTC. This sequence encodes CASSTWTGQETQYF.

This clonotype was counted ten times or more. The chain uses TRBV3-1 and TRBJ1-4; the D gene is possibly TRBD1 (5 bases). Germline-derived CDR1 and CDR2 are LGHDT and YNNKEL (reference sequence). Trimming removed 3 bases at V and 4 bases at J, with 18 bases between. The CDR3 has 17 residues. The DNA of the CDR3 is TGTGCCAGCAGCCACCGGGGCAGCCGCTTAAGTAATGAAAAACTGTTTTTT. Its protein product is CASSHRGSRLSNEKLFF.

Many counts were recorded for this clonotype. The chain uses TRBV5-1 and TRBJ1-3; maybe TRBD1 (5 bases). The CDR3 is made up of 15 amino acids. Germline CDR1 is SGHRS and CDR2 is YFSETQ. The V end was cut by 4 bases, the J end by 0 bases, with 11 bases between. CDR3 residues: CASSPTVSSGNTIYF. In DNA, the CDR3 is TGCGCCAGCAGCCCGACAGTGAGCTCTGGAAACACCATATATTTT.

CDR3 amino acids: CASSPPPDRENTDTQYF. The DNA for the CDR3 is TGTGCCAGCAGCCCCCCCCCAGACAGGGAAAACACAGATACGCAGTATTTT. The V gene is TRBV7-9, the J gene TRBJ2-3; 7 nucleotides match TRBD1. The CDR3 is made up of 17 amino acids. V shed 5 bases and J 2 bases; nucleotides not matched to a gene: 13. CDR1 is SEHNR and CDR2 is FQNEAQ in the germline V gene (reference sequence).

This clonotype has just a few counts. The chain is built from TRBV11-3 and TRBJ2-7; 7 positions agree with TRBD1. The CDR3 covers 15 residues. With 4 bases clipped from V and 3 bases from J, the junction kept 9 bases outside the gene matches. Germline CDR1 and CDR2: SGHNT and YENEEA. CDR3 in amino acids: CASSSNSGTDYEQYF. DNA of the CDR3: TGTGCCAGCAGCTCTAACTCCGGGACAGACTACGAGCAGTACTTC. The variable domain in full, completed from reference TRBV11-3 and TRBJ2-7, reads EAGVVQSPRYKIIEKKQPVAFWCNPISGHNTLYWYLQNLGQGPELLIRYENEEAVDDSQLPKDRFSAERLKGVDSTLKIQPAELGDSAVYLCASSSNSGTDYEQYFGPGTRLTVT.

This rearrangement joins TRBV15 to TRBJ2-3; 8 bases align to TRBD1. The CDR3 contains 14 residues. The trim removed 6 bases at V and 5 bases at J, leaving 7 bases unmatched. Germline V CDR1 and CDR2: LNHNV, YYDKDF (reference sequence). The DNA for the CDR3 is TGTGCCACCAGAGGCGACAGGGGTATAGATACGCAGTATTTT. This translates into CATRGDRGIDTQYF.

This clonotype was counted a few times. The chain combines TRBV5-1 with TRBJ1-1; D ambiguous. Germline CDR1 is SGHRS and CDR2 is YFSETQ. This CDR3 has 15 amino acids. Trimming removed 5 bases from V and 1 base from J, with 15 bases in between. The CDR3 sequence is CASRQERRTNTEAFF. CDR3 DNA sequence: TGCGCCAGCAGACAAGAACGCAGGACGAACACTGAAGCTTTCTTT.